This T cell receptor beta chain was obtained from a study of blood T cells in healthy people across ages. This clonotype was seen many times. Its antigen is not known. Per the germline V gene, CDR1 is MGHRA and CDR2 is YSYEKL. The germline V and J ends were trimmed by 2 bases and 2 bases, with 12 bases remaining between them. The CDR3 is 15 amino acids. The use of a sample-barcoded 5' primer and a J-beta primer mix characterized a second PCR of about 7 to 12 cycles. TCRdb reanalysed the 5' RACE reads using MiXCR and keeps one entry per CDR3 protein. The profile covers some 1.4 million distinct CDR3 sequences, with 35% to 45% appearing a single time and 7.9% taken by the ten largest. General study results and limits: Long-lived donors carried more naive CD4+ cells and greater diversity than aged donors. With age, beta diversity per million T cells declined roughly linearly, significantly by about 37.

The specimen sequenced was blood. The chain carries TRBV4-1 and TRBJ2-5, with D perhaps TRBD1 (6 bases). The receptor was derived from a woman between 18 and 29 years old in good health. As DNA, the CDR3 is TGCGCCAGCAGCCAAACAGGGAACTTTCAAGAGACCCAGTACTTC. This translates into CASSQTGNFQETQYF.